Here is one T cell receptor beta chain with its context. The antigen is not known. The CDR3 sequence is 16 residues long. Germline V gene sequence: CDR1 MNHEY, CDR2 SVGEGT. V gave up 5 bases and J gave up 7 bases, with 21 bases separating them. These data belong to a study of blood T cells in healthy people across ages. Findings and caveats of the study: Getting older went along with TCR beta diversity per million T cells dropping roughly linearly. Naive CD4+ cells and diversity were both higher in long-lived donors than in aged donors. Changes seen in expanded clonotypes were possibly confounded by donor CMV status left unknown.

A second PCR, run for about 7 to 11 cycles, used a sample-barcoded 5' primer plus a J-beta primer mix. TCRdb re-called the 5' RACE reads through MiXCR, storing one row per CDR3 protein. This table has 750,000 or so distinct CDR3 sequences, more than 20% appearing once. The same sample was also used in a study of T cells of mothers and their children. That paper notes: Once extracted, all RNA went into cDNA synthesis at approximately 1.5 ug per 15 ul.

The V and J genes are TRBV6-2 or TRBV6-3 and TRBJ2-1; D remains ambiguous. The TCR originated in a boy aged 5-17 years in good health. Material for sequencing was blood. CDR3 sequence (DNA): TGTGCCAGCAGTCCAGCTCCCGGAGCCGATAGGAATGAGCAGTTCTTC. This sequence encodes CASSPAPGADRNEQFF.